Sequencing of this T cell receptor beta chain was carried out in a study of T cell responses to AZD1222 COVID-19 vaccine. Study-wide results and limits: Clonal diversity was possibly underestimated, and white British individuals and females predominated among donors.

Method: immunoSEQ multiplex PCR; TCRdb's copy keeps in-frame clones and lacks some. The data show under 80,000 clones, around 82% seen once. This CDR3 region has 13 residues. Germline V gives CDR1 LGHNT, CDR2 FRNRAP. Comment on this clone: Its matching antigen is unknown.

This TCR derives from an adult who received the AZD1222 COVID-19 vaccine. This rearrangement joins TRBV12-5 to TRBJ1-2; possible D gene TRBD1, 6 bases. The sample was peripheral blood, taken 28 days after the second AZD1222 dose. The CDR3 here is CALGGGRGYGYTF. CDR3 DNA: TGTGCCCTAGGGGGGGGGCGCGGCTATGGCTACACCTTC.